A single sample gave rise to the 8 T cell receptor beta chains below, sequenced in a study of T cell repertoires in cytomegalovirus infection (dated by TCRdb to the late 2010s). The listed sequencing device is Illumina HiSeq 1500. The public reads were reprocessed in TCRdb via fastp at Q25 and MiXCR, keeping in-frame beta chains. Identical CDR3 protein sequences are pooled into one entry, listed with their most common genes and DNA. The sample yields hundreds of thousands of distinct CDR3 sequences; about 9.2% were counted once. The ten largest clonotypes hold less than 3% of the sample. Sequenced sample: PBMCs. Receptors were obtained from a human donor in good health (CMV status not recorded). Some clones in this sample may be carry-over from other donors' samples.

This clonotype was seen only a few times. The DNA of the CDR3 is TGTGCCAGCAGAGAAACAGATACGCAGTATTTT. It specifies CASRETDTQYF. The J gene is TRBJ2-3, the V gene TRBV6-2 or TRBV6-3; no clear D. CDR3 size: 11 residues. Germline V gene data show CDR1 as MNHEY and CDR2 as SVGEGT. Trimming took 6 bases from V and 3 from J, leaving 4 bases between them.

This clonotype was detected only a few times. The chain combines TRBV6-1 with TRBJ1-6; D is unclear. The germline gives CDR1 MNHNS, CDR2 SASEGT. Trimming took off 5 bases at V and 1 base at J, with 9 bases between the two ends. CDR3 length equals 15 residues. CDR3 coding DNA: TGTGCCAGCAGTAGCAGAAGATCCTATAATTCACCCCTCCACTTT. Translated: CASSSRRSYNSPLHF.

This clonotype was found many times. This chain links TRBV12-3 or TRBV12-4 with TRBJ1-4; D is uncertain. The CDR3 has 11 amino acids. Trimming left V 6 bases short and J 9 bases short, with 8 bases between. The DNA of the CDR3 is TGTGCCAGCAGCTACGGCCAAAAACTGTTTTTT. It specifies CASSYGQKLFF.

A few counts support this clonotype. J is TRBJ2-7 and V is TRBV29-1, with D unresolved. Looked up from germline, CDR1 is SQVTM and CDR2 is ANQGSEA. The CDR3 totals 13 residues. V gave up 4 bases and J gave up 3 bases, with 13 bases separating them. CDR3 sequence reads: CSVGVTGGYEQYF. CDR3 bases: TGCAGCGTTGGAGTGACCGGCGGCTACGAGCAGTACTTC.

This clonotype was seen many times. The chain combines TRBV28 with TRBJ1-4, with unresolved D. CDR1 and CDR2 (germline): MDHEN, SYDVKM. The CDR3 consists of 14 residues. Trimming removed 3 bases from V and 4 bases from J, with 9 bases in between. The CDR3: CASSFGSNNEKLFF. In nucleotides, the CDR3 is TGTGCCAGCAGTTTCGGGAGCAATAATGAAAAACTGTTTTTT.

This clonotype was observed at least ten times. The rearrangement uses TRBV6-2 or TRBV6-3 and TRBJ1-1; D unresolved. This CDR3 contains 13 residues. The ends were cut back, 2 bases at V and 2 bases at J, with 6 bases in the middle. Germline CDR1 and CDR2: MNHEY and SVGEGT. CDR3 region: CASSYARNTEAFF. CDR3 sequence (DNA): TGTGCCAGCAGTTACGCCAGAAACACTGAAGCTTTCTTT.

This clonotype has at least ten counts. CDR3 residues: CASSYDYSGANVLTF. As DNA, the CDR3 is TGTGCCAGCAGCTATGACTACTCTGGGGCCAACGTCCTGACTTTC. The chain recombines TRBV7-8 with TRBJ2-6; a possible D gene is TRBD2 (5 bases). Germline values: CDR1 SGHVS, CDR2 FQNEAQ. The CDR3 extends over 15 amino acids. Trimming removed 4 bases at V and 0 bases at J, with 7 bases between. Full variable domain (outside the CDR3, taken from reference TRBV7-8 and TRBJ2-6): GAGVSQSPRYKVAKRGQDVALRCDPISGHVSLFWYQQALGQGPEFLTYFQNEAQLDKSGLPSDRFFAERPEGSVSTLKIQRTQQEDSAVYLCASSYDYSGANVLTFGAGSRLTVL.

This clonotype has ten or more counts. This chain links TRBV20-1 with TRBJ2-7, with a tentative D call TRBD1 (6 bases). V shed 0 bases and J shed 6 bases, with 15 bases lying between them. The CDR3 is 14 amino acids. CDR1 DFQATT and CDR2 SNEGSKA come from the germline V gene (reference sequence). The CDR3, as DNA: TGCAGTGCTAGAGATGGAAACAGGGCGGGCGAGCAGTACTTC. It codes for CSARDGNRAGEQYF.